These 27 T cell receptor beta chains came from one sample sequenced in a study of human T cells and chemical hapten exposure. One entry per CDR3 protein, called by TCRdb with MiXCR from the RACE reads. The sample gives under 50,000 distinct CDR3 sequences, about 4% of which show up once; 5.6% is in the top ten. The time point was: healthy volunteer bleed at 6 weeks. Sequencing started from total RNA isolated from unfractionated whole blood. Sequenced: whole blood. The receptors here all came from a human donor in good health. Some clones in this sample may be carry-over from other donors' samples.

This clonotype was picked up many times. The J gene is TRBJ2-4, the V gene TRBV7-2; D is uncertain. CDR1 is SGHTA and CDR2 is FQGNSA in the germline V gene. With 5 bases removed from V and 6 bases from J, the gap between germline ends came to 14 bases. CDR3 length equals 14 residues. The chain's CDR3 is CASSPHVKINIQYF. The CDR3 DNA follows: TGTGCCAGCAGCCCGCACGTAAAAATAAACATTCAGTACTTC. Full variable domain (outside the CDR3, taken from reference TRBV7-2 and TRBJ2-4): GAGVSQSPSNKVTEKGKDVELRCDPISGHTALYWYRQSLGQGLEFLIYFQGNSAPDKSGLPSDRFSAERTGGSVSTLTIQRTQQEDSAVYLCASSPHVKINIQYFGAGTRLSVL.

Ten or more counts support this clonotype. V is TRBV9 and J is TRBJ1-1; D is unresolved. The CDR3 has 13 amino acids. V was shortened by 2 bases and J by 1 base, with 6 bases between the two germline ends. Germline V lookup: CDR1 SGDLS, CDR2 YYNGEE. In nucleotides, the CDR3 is TGTGCCAGCAGCGTTTGGGGGAACACTGAAGCTTTCTTT. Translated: CASSVWGNTEAFF. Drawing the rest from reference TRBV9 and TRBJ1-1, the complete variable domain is DSGVTQTPKHLITATGQRVTLRCSPRSGDLSVYWYQQSLDQGLQFLIQYYNGEERAKGNILERFSAQQFPDLHSELNLSSLELGDSALYFCASSVWGNTEAFFGQGTRLTVV.

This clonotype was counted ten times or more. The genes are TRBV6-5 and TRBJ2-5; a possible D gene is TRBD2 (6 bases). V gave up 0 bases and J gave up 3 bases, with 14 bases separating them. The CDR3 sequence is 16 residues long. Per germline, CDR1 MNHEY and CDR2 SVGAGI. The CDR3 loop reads CASSYSEETGEETQYF. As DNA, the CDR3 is TGTGCCAGCAGTTACTCGGAGGAAACGGGAGAAGAGACCCAGTACTTC.

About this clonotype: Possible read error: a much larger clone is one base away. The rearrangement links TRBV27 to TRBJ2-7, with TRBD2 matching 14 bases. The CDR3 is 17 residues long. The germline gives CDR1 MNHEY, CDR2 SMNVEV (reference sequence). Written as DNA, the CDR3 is TGTGTCAGCAGTCATCCGGGACTAGCGGGAGAAGTCTACGAGCAGTACTTC. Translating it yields CVSSHPGLAGEVYEQYF.

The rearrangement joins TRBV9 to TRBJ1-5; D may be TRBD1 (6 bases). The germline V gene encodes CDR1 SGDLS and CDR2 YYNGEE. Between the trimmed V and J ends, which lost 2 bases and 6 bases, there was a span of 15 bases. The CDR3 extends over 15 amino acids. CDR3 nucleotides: TGTGCCAGCAGCGTCGACGTGGGAGGGGGTCAGCCCCAGCATTTT. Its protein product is CASSVDVGGGQPQHF.

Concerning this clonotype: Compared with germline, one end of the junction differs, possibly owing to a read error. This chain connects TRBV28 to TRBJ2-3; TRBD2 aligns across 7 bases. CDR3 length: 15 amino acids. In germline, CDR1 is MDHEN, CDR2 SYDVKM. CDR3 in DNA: TGTGCCAGCGGTTTTGGGGAGGGTCTGACAGATACGCAGTATTTT. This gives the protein CASGFGEGLTDTQYF.

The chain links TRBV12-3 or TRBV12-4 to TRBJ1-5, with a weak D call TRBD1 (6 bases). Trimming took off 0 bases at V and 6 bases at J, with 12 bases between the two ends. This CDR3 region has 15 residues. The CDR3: CASSLATGAGQPQHF. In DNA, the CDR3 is TGTGCCAGCAGTTTAGCGACGGGGGCCGGTCAGCCCCAGCATTTT.

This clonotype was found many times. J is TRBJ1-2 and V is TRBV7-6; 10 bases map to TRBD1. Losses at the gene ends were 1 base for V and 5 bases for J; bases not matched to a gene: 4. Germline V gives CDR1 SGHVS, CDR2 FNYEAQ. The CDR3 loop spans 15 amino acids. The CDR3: CASSLGGTGAYGYTF. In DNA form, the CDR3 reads TGTGCCAGCAGCTTAGGTGGGACAGGGGCTTATGGCTACACCTTC.

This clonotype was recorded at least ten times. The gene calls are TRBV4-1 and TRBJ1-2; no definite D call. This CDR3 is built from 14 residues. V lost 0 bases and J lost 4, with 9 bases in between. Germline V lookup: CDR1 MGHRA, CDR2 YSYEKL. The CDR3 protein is CASSQDGPRYGYTF. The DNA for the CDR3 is TGCGCCAGCAGCCAAGATGGCCCCCGCTATGGCTACACCTTC.

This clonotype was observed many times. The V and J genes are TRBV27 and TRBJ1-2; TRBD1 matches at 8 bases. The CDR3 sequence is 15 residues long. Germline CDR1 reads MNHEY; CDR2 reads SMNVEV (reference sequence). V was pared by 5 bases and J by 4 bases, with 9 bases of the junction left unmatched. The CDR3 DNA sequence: TGTGCCAGCAGTGTCGGACAGGGCTCCGGCTATGGCTACACCTTC. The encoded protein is CASSVGQGSGYGYTF.

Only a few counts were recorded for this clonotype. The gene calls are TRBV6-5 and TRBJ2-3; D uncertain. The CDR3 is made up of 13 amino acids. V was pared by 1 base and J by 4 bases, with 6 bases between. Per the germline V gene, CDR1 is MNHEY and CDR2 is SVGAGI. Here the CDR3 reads CASSYYQSDTQYF. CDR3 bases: TGTGCCAGCAGTTACTACCAGTCAGATACGCAGTATTTT.

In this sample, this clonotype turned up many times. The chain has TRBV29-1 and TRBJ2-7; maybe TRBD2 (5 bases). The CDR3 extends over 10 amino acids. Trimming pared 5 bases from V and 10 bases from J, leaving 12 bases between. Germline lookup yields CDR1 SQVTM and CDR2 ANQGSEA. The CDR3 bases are TGCAGCGTTTACGCTGAGGGCCAGTACTTC. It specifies CSVYAEGQYF.

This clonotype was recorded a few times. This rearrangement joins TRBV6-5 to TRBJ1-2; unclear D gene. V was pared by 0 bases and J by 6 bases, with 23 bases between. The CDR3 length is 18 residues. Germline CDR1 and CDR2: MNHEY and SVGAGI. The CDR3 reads CASSYSRGTAKRTDGYTF. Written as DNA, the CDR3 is TGTGCCAGCAGTTACTCACGGGGAACTGCCAAAAGAACGGATGGCTACACCTTC.

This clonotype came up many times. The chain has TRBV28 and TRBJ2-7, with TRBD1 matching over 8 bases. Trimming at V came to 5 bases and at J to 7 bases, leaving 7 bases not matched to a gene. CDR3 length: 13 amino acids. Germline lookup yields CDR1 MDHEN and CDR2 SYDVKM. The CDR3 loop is CASSPGQGREQYF. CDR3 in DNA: TGTGCCAGCAGTCCCGGACAGGGTCGGGAGCAGTACTTC.

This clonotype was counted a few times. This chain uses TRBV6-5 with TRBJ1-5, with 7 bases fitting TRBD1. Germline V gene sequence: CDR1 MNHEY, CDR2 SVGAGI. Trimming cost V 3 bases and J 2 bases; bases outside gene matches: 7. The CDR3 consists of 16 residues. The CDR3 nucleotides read TGTGCCAGCAGTTATGGCAGGGGGGTTGGCAATCAGCCCCAGCATTTT. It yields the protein CASSYGRGVGNQPQHF.

CDR3 in amino acids: CASNLPGSGPTDTQYF. CDR3 coding DNA: TGTGCCAGCAACCTCCCCGGTAGCGGTCCCACAGATACGCAGTATTTT. This sequence joins TRBV12-3 or TRBV12-4 and TRBJ2-3, with D tentatively TRBD2 (6 bases). Trimming took 7 bases from V and 2 from J, leaving 19 bases between them. CDR3 size: 16 residues.

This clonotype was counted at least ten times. The CDR3 DNA reads as TGTGCCAGCAGCCGACAGGTCTCCCAAGAGACCCAGTACTTC. It is translated as CASSRQVSQETQYF. The chain links TRBV7-9 to TRBJ2-5; D possibly corresponds to TRBD1 (6 bases). With 5 bases removed from V and 1 base from J, the gap between germline ends came to 11 bases. The CDR3 consists of 14 residues. CDR1 is SEHNR, CDR2 FQNEAQ, per germline (reference sequence).

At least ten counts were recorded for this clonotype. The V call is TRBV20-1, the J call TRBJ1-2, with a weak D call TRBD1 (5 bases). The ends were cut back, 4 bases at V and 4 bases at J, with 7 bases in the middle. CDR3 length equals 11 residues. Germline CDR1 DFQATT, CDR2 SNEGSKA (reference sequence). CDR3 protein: CSAKGTYGYTF. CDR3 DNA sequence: TGCAGTGCTAAGGGGACCTATGGCTACACCTTC.

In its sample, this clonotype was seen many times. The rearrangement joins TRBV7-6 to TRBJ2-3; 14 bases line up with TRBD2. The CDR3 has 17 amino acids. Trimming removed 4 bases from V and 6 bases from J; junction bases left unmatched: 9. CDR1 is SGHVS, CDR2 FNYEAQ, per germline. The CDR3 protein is CASSSDGTSGRADTQYF. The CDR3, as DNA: TGTGCCAGCAGCTCGGACGGGACTAGCGGGAGAGCCGATACGCAGTATTTT. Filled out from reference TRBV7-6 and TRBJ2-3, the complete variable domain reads GAGVSQSPRYKVTKRGQDVALRCDPISGHVSLYWYRQALGQGPEFLTYFNYEAQQDKSGLPNDRFSAERPEGSISTLTIQRTEQRDSAMYRCASSSDGTSGRADTQYFGPGTRLTVL.

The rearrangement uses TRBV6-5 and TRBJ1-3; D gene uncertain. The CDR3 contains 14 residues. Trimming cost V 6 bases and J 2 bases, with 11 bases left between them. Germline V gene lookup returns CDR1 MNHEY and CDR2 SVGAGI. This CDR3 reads CASRRGVTGNTIYF. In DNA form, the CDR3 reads TGTGCCAGCAGGCGGGGAGTTACTGGAAACACCATATATTTT.

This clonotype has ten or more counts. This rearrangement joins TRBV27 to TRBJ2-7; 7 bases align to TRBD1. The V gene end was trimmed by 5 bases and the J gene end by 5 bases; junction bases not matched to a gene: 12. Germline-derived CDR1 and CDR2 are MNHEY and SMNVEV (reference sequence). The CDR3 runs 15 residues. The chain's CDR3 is CASSARQGSIHEQYF. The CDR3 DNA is TGTGCCAGCAGTGCCCGACAGGGAAGCATACACGAGCAGTACTTC.

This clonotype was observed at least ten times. In DNA, the CDR3 is TGTGCCTGGACCGTCGGACAGGGAGGAACCGGGGAGCTGTTTTTT. Translated, it gives CAWTVGQGGTGELFF. The chain is built from TRBV30 and TRBJ2-2; 8 bases fit TRBD1. The germline CDR1 and CDR2 sequences are GTSNPN and SVGIG (reference sequence). Trimming at V came to 4 bases and at J to 5 bases, leaving 9 bases not matched to a gene. The CDR3 consists of 15 residues. The full variable domain, completed using reference TRBV30 and TRBJ2-2, is SQTIHQWPATLVQPVGSPLSLECTVEGTSNPNLYWYRQAAGRGLQLLFYSVGIGQISSEVPQNLSASRPQDRQFILSSKKLLLSDSGFYLCAWTVGQGGTGELFFGEGSRLTVL.

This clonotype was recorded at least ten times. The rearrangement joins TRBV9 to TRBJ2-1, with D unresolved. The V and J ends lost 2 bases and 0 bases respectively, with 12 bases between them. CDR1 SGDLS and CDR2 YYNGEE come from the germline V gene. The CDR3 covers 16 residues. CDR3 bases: TGTGCCAGCAGCGTTCGGAGCCTAAGCTCCTACAATGAGCAGTTCTTC. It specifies CASSVRSLSSYNEQFF.

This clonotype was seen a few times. The CDR3 sequence is CASRKGGWAGDYEQYF. CDR3 DNA: TGTGCCAGCCGAAAAGGGGGTTGGGCGGGAGACTACGAGCAGTACTTC. This chain uses TRBV27 with TRBJ2-7, with D possibly being TRBD2 (7 bases). V dropped 8 bases and J dropped 3 bases, with 23 bases sitting between them. Germline V gene lookup returns CDR1 MNHEY and CDR2 SMNVEV (reference sequence). The CDR3 totals 16 residues.

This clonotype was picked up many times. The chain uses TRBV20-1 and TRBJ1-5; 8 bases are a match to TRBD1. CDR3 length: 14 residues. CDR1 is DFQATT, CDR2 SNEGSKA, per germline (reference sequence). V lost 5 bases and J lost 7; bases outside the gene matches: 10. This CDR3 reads CSAGQGAVRQPQHF. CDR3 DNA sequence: TGCAGTGCTGGGCAGGGGGCGGTTAGGCAGCCCCAGCATTTT.

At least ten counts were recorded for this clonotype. The chain's CDR3 is CASRPPGAGAGTEAFF. DNA of the CDR3: TGTGCCAGCAGACCCCCCGGGGCAGGGGCAGGGACTGAAGCTTTCTTT. The V and J genes are TRBV27 and TRBJ1-1; D may be TRBD1 (6 bases). This CDR3 has 16 amino acids. V was shortened by 6 bases and J by 5 bases, with 22 bases between the two germline ends. Per the germline V gene, CDR1 is MNHEY and CDR2 is SMNVEV (reference sequence).

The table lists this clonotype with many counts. This CDR3 is CASSQGSLRGRAKNIQYF. The CDR3 DNA follows: TGCGCCAGCAGCCAAGGGTCGCTCCGAGGGAGGGCCAAAAACATTCAGTACTTC. The chain carries TRBV4-1 and TRBJ2-4; D may be TRBD2 (6 bases). CDR1 is MGHRA, CDR2 YSYEKL, per germline. The CDR3 length is 18 residues. The V and J ends lost 1 base and 1 base respectively, with 17 bases between them.